The source of this T cell receptor (beta chain) is a study of blood T cells in healthy people across ages. Overall study context: Per two T cells, template switching captured roughly one barcoded beta molecule.

Notes on the study in general: Changes in expanded clonotypes were possibly confounded, as the CMV status of donors was unknown. The study found more naive CD4+ cells and higher diversity in long-lived than aged donors.

Per germline, CDR1 SGHTS and CDR2 YDEGEE. The CDR3 is made up of 15 amino acids. V was trimmed by 3 bases and J by 0 bases, leaving 12 bases between them. This clonotype has a count of ten or more. The antigen is undetermined. Using a J-beta primer mix together with a sample-barcoded 5' primer, a second PCR was run for about 6 to 12 cycles. CDR3-containing paired-end reads numbering at least 2.5 million came from each sample. Each CDR3 protein is one row after TCRdb ran MiXCR on the 5' RACE reads. The table records 850,000 to 1,000,000 distinct CDR3 sequences, roughly 51% of them present only once. Input material: blood. The rearrangement links TRBV5-8 to TRBJ1-2; D gene ambiguous. This TCR was recovered from a woman aged 55 to 70 in good health. Written as DNA, the CDR3 is TGTGCCAGCAGCTCATACAACCTAGCTAACTATGGCTACACCTTC. As protein: CASSSYNLANYGYTF.